The 20 T cell receptor beta chains below come from one sample, sequenced in a study of T cells after yellow fever vaccination. TCRdb passed the 5' RACE reads through MiXCR, listing each CDR3 protein once. The profile shows 510,000 or so distinct CDR3 sequences, around 21% of them singletons. Sequenced here: PBMCs, sampled 15 days after the yellow fever booster vaccination. Receptors originate from a man aged 25 to 40 who received the YFV17D yellow fever vaccine.

This clonotype occurred many times. The rearrangement joins TRBV28 to TRBJ2-7, with D unresolved. Between the trimmed V and J ends, which lost 1 base and 0 bases, there was a span of 10 bases. The germline V gene encodes CDR1 MDHEN and CDR2 SYDVKM. This CDR3 contains 15 residues. CDR3 nucleotide sequence: TGTGCCAGCAGTTTATTAACCCGGGTCTCCTACGAGCAGTACTTC. This sequence encodes CASSLLTRVSYEQYF.

The chain couples TRBV10-3 to TRBJ2-7; D possibly corresponds to TRBD2 (5 bases). This CDR3 has 14 amino acids. V was shortened by 5 bases and J by 3 bases, with 14 bases between the two germline ends. Germline loops: CDR1 ENHRY, CDR2 SYGVKD. The chain's CDR3 is CAISKGPRGYEQYF. In nucleotides, the CDR3 is TGTGCCATCAGTAAAGGGCCCCGGGGCTACGAGCAGTACTTC.

This clonotype came up a few times. The genes are TRBV15 and TRBJ2-7, with D uncertain. Germline assignment: CDR1 LNHNV and CDR2 YYDKDF (reference sequence). The CDR3 is 14 residues long. Between the trimmed V and J ends, which lost 4 bases and 2 bases, there was a span of 12 bases. The CDR3 sequence: CATSTPRRTYEQYF. The DNA of the CDR3 is TGTGCCACCAGCACGCCCCGCAGAACCTACGAGCAGTACTTC.

The table lists this clonotype with a few counts. This chain links TRBV28 with TRBJ2-7; D is ambiguous. The V gene's germline CDR1 is MDHEN and CDR2 SYDVKM. The ends were cut back, 5 bases at V and 2 bases at J, with 13 bases in the middle. This CDR3 has 14 residues. CDR3 region: CASSPDVSPYEQYF. CDR3 bases: TGTGCCAGCAGTCCCGACGTAAGCCCCTACGAGCAGTACTTC.

The chain links TRBV12-3 or TRBV12-4 to TRBJ2-1; tentatively, D is TRBD2 (6 bases). The CDR3 contains 16 residues. V was shortened by 5 bases and J by 1 base, with 15 bases between the two germline ends. CDR3 region: CASSHSGVGSYNEQFF. In nucleotides, the CDR3 is TGTGCCAGCAGTCACTCGGGGGTGGGGTCCTACAATGAGCAGTTCTTC.

The chain recombines TRBV3-1 with TRBJ2-4, with D uncertain. Germline CDR1 reads LGHDT; CDR2 reads YNNKEL (reference sequence). V was clipped by 2 bases and J by 8 bases, with 4 bases between them. CDR3 length: 11 amino acids. CDR3 loop: CASSQSDIQYF. The CDR3 DNA reads as TGTGCCAGCAGCCAATCGGACATTCAGTACTTC.

The chain is built from TRBV6-1 and TRBJ2-3, with D maybe TRBD2 (6 bases). The CDR3 is 14 residues long. Germline V gene lookup returns CDR1 MNHNS and CDR2 SASEGT. V lost 6 bases to trimming and J lost 5 bases, with 15 bases between them. The CDR3 nucleotides read TGTGCCAGCAGCCCTAGGGACTTTGGAGATACGCAGTATTTT. Protein sequence: CASSPRDFGDTQYF.

The rearrangement uses TRBV19 and TRBJ2-3; 14 nucleotides match TRBD2. Trimming took 7 bases from V and 1 from J; bases not matched to a gene: 7. Germline V gives CDR1 LNHDA, CDR2 SQIVND (reference sequence). CDR3 length equals 17 residues. CDR3 region: CASMGLAGVVGTDTQYF. The CDR3 nucleotides read TGTGCCAGTATGGGACTAGCGGGAGTAGTGGGCACAGATACGCAGTATTTT.

The rearrangement joins TRBV6-5 to TRBJ1-4, with 8 bases identical to TRBD1. V lost 0 bases and J lost 4; bases outside the gene matches: 1. The CDR3 is 15 residues long. Germline V gene lookup returns CDR1 MNHEY and CDR2 SVGAGI. The CDR3 region is CASSYSGQVNEKLFF. The CDR3 nucleotides read TGTGCCAGCAGTTACTCGGGACAGGTTAATGAAAAACTGTTTTTT.

Concerning this clonotype: Mismatch with germline at one junction end may stem from a read error. The chain joins TRBV5-1 to TRBJ2-5; 7 bases fit TRBD1. The CDR3 is made up of 14 amino acids. Germline lookup yields CDR1 SGHRS and CDR2 YFSETQ. CDR3 protein: CASSLTGTAQWEHF. The DNA for the CDR3 is TGCGCCAGCAGCTTGACCGGGACAGCCCAGTGGGAGCATTTC.

This chain links TRBV10-1 with TRBJ1-1; no reliable D call. The germline gives CDR1 WNHNN, CDR2 SYGVQD (reference sequence). The CDR3 loop spans 13 amino acids. The germline V and J ends were trimmed by 6 bases and 0 bases, with 8 bases remaining between them. The chain's CDR3 is CASSRGLNTEAFF. The CDR3 DNA follows: TGCGCCAGCAGCCGTGGATTGAACACTGAAGCTTTCTTT.

V usage is TRBV4-3 and J usage is TRBJ2-5; TRBD2 might be the D (5 bases). In germline, CDR1 is LGHNA, CDR2 YSLEER. The CDR3 spans 15 residues. The ends were cut back, 0 bases at V and 5 bases at J, with 13 bases in the middle. This CDR3 is CASSQDVSERETQYF. The CDR3 nucleotides read TGCGCCAGCAGCCAAGATGTTTCAGAGCGGGAGACCCAGTACTTC.

The chain employs TRBV9 and TRBJ2-2; TRBD2 might be the D (6 bases). V was trimmed by 0 bases and J by 1 base, leaving 7 bases between them. CDR3 length equals 15 residues. In germline, CDR1 is SGDLS, CDR2 YYNGEE. As DNA, the CDR3 is TGTGCCAGCAGCGTAGTGGGAGGGAACACCGGGGAGCTGTTTTTT. Amino acid sequence: CASSVVGGNTGELFF.

CDR3 in amino acids: CASARGATNEKLFF. In nucleotides, the CDR3 is TGTGCCAGCGCCCGGGGAGCAACTAATGAAAAACTGTTTTTT. V usage is TRBV7-9 and J usage is TRBJ1-4; D remains unclear. Per germline, CDR1 SEHNR and CDR2 FQNEAQ (reference sequence). CDR3 size: 14 residues. V was clipped by 8 bases and J by 0 bases, with 10 bases between them.

The chain uses TRBV4-3 and TRBJ2-7; tentatively, D is TRBD1 or TRBD2 (5 bases each). V gave up 1 base and J gave up 2 bases, with 18 bases separating them. Germline V gives CDR1 LGHNA, CDR2 YSLEER. CDR3 length: 17 residues. The CDR3: CASSQVHIRDGPYEQYF. For the CDR3, the DNA is TGCGCCAGCAGCCAAGTTCATATCCGGGACGGTCCCTACGAGCAGTACTTC.

CDR3 in DNA: TGTGCCAGCAGTTCTAGGGGGAGTCAGCCCCAGCATTTT. Translation: CASSSRGSQPQHF. This chain links TRBV6-5 with TRBJ1-5; the D gene is possibly TRBD1 (6 bases). V lost 4 bases and J 6 bases, leaving 10 bases between the germline ends. Germline CDR1 and CDR2: MNHEY and SVGAGI. CDR3 length equals 13 residues.

This clonotype was observed a few times. CDR3 amino acids: CASSVGTSATDTQYF. The CDR3 region has the DNA TGTGCCAGCAGCGTCGGGACTAGTGCTACAGATACGCAGTATTTT. This chain uses TRBV5-4 with TRBJ2-3, with TRBD2 identical over 8 bases. The germline gives CDR1 SGHNT, CDR2 YYREEE (reference sequence). J gave up 3 bases and V 4 bases, and 7 bases lay outside the gene matches. The CDR3 runs to 15 residues.

The J gene is TRBJ2-7, the V gene TRBV6-5, with TRBD1 matching 8 bases. The CDR3 consists of 13 residues. V trimming: 3 bases; J trimming: 7 bases; junction bases outside the gene matches: 5. Germline loops: CDR1 MNHEY, CDR2 SVGAGI. CDR3 nucleotides: TGTGCCAGCAGTTATCAGGGGGCGGGTGAGCAGTACTTC. Amino acid sequence: CASSYQGAGEQYF.

This chain uses TRBV6-5 with TRBJ1-5; 7 positions agree with TRBD1. J was trimmed by 3 bases and V by 2 bases; bases with no gene match: 4. The germline V gene has CDR1 MNHEY and CDR2 SVGAGI. This CDR3 region has 15 residues. The CDR3 sequence is CASSYQQGFNQPQHF. The CDR3 DNA reads as TGTGCCAGCAGTTACCAACAGGGGTTCAATCAGCCCCAGCATTTT.

The chain is built from TRBV20-1 and TRBJ1-1, with 7 bases fitting TRBD1. V lost 6 bases, J lost 1 base, and 5 bases stayed unmatched. Germline V gives CDR1 DFQATT, CDR2 SNEGSKA (reference sequence). This CDR3 contains 13 residues. The CDR3 loop is CSARTGANTEAFF. CDR3 DNA: TGCAGTGCCAGAACAGGGGCGAACACTGAAGCTTTCTTT.